One and the same sample provided the 25 T cell receptor beta chains below, sequenced in a study of shared clonotypes between healthy human individuals. Here immunoSEQ multiplex PCR was the method, and the copy in TCRdb shows in-frame clones only, minus some. Among approximately 2.5 million clones, roughly nine tenths were seen once, and the ten largest hold over 0.12%. The sample consisted of naive CD4+ T cells sorted from blood. The subset was: CD45RA+ positively selected. The source of these receptors is a man between 18 and 35 years old in good health.

This chain connects TRBV6-5 to TRBJ2-5; 9 bases map to TRBD2. Germline V gene lookup returns CDR1 MNHEY and CDR2 SVGAGI. The CDR3 sequence is 15 residues long. Losses at the gene ends were 0 bases for V and 4 bases for J; bases not matched to a gene: 3. CDR3 in amino acids: CASSYSRGGVETQYF. CDR3 nucleotides: TGTGCCAGCAGTTACTCGCGGGGGGGCGTAGAGACCCAGTACTTC.

DNA of the CDR3: TGTGCCAGCAGTGAGTTCGTGAATTCACCCCTCCACTTT. Translation gives CASSEFVNSPLHF. The chain is built from TRBV2 and TRBJ1-6; no clear D gene. Looked up from germline, CDR1 is SNHLY and CDR2 is FYNNEI. V lost 3 bases, J lost 7 bases, and 7 bases lay in between. The CDR3 has 13 amino acids.

The chain uses TRBV4-1 and TRBJ1-1; 8 bases agree with TRBD1. Trimming at V came to 0 bases and at J to 11 bases, leaving 11 bases not matched to a gene. The CDR3 runs 15 residues. Germline V gives CDR1 MGHRA, CDR2 YSYEKL. CDR3 amino acids: CASSQDPGTGHAAFF. CDR3 nucleotides: TGCGCCAGCAGCCAAGATCCAGGGACAGGCCACGCGGCTTTCTTT.

On this clone: Different DNA sequences within this sample yield the same CDR3. This chain uses TRBV19 with TRBJ1-2; tentative D call: TRBD1 (5 bases). This CDR3 has 13 amino acids. Trimming cost V 1 base and J 4 bases, with 7 bases left between them. Per germline, CDR1 LNHDA and CDR2 SQIVND (reference sequence). Here the CDR3 reads CASSIGQGYGYTF. For the CDR3, the DNA is TGTGCCAGTAGTATAGGGCAGGGCTATGGCTACACCTTC.

In its sample, this clone was seen once. The rearrangement links TRBV28 to TRBJ2-5; a possible D gene is TRBD2 (5 bases). This CDR3 is 13 amino acids long. V lost 5 bases to trimming and J lost 5 bases, with 12 bases between them. From germline, CDR1 is MDHEN and CDR2 SYDVKM. The CDR3 nucleotides are TGTGCCAGCAGTCGAGGGCAGTTGGAGACCCAGTACTTC. It yields the protein CASSRGQLETQYF.

V usage is TRBV19 and J usage is TRBJ2-3; a possible D gene is TRBD2 (6 bases). Trimming shortened V by 8 bases and J by 5 bases, and 17 bases separated the two germline ends. Germline V gene data show CDR1 as LNHDA and CDR2 as SQIVND (reference sequence). The CDR3 runs to 14 residues. This CDR3 is CASAFGGVGDTQYF. The CDR3 DNA follows: TGTGCCAGTGCATTTGGCGGGGTCGGAGATACGCAGTATTTT.

This clone showed up just a few times. The rearrangement links TRBV2 to TRBJ1-5; D not resolved. The CDR3 is 13 amino acids. The germline V and J ends were trimmed by 8 bases and 0 bases, with 8 bases remaining between them. CDR1 is SNHLY, CDR2 FYNNEI, per germline. The CDR3, as DNA: TGTGCCAGCCGGCCCGATAGCAATCAGCCCCAGCATTTT. This gives the protein CASRPDSNQPQHF.

This clone was detected only once. CDR3 bases: TGTGCCAGCAGCGGGACATCCCCAAACGAACTGTTTTTT. Protein product: CASSGTSPNELFF. V gene TRBV6-5 combines with J gene TRBJ1-4; D is perhaps TRBD1 (6 bases). Germline V lookup: CDR1 MNHEY, CDR2 SVGAGI. The CDR3 consists of 13 residues. V was pared by 6 bases and J by 12 bases, with 17 bases between.

The chain carries TRBV13 and TRBJ1-2, with D uncertain. This CDR3 comprises 13 residues. Per germline, CDR1 PRHDT and CDR2 FYEKMQ (reference sequence). The germline V and J ends were trimmed by 5 bases and 7 bases, with 14 bases remaining between them. CDR3 amino acids: CASSPERLGGYTF. CDR3 nucleotide sequence: TGTGCCAGCAGCCCGGAAAGACTGGGTGGCTACACCTTC.

This clone has more than one count but fewer than ten. The genes are TRBV6-5 and TRBJ1-5; 7 bases agree with TRBD1. Trimming removed 6 bases from V and 5 bases from J; junction bases left unmatched: 10. The CDR3 runs 15 residues. Germline V gives CDR1 MNHEY, CDR2 SVGAGI. This CDR3 is CASSPTGNYHQPQHF. The CDR3 bases are TGTGCCAGCAGCCCGACAGGGAATTATCATCAGCCCCAGCATTTT.

V is TRBV5-1 and J is TRBJ2-5; 8 bases fit TRBD2. Germline CDR1 and CDR2: SGHRS and YFSETQ. The trim removed 2 bases at V and 5 bases at J, leaving 5 bases unmatched. The CDR3 sequence is 14 residues long. Here the CDR3 reads CASSFAGGAETQYF. CDR3 nucleotides: TGCGCCAGCAGCTTCGCGGGAGGCGCGGAGACCCAGTACTTC.

The chain joins TRBV9 to TRBJ2-2, with D uncertain. The germline V and J ends were trimmed by 0 bases and 6 bases, with 6 bases remaining between them. This CDR3 has 13 amino acids. Looked up from germline, CDR1 is SGDLS and CDR2 is YYNGEE. The CDR3 reads CASSVGVAGELFF. The CDR3, as DNA: TGTGCCAGCAGCGTAGGGGTCGCCGGGGAGCTGTTTTTT.

CDR3 bases: TGTGCCAGCAGTAGACTAGCGGGGGCGAACACCGGGGAGCTGTTTTTT. Its protein is CASSRLAGANTGELFF. The chain combines TRBV2 with TRBJ2-2, with 12 bases fitting TRBD2. CDR1 and CDR2 (germline): SNHLY, FYNNEI. This CDR3 region has 16 residues. V shed 5 bases and J 0 bases; nucleotides not matched to a gene: 1.

The chain links TRBV7-2 to TRBJ1-2, with 8 nucleotides matching TRBD1. The CDR3 has 15 amino acids. From germline, CDR1 is SGHTA and CDR2 FQGNSA. Trimming at V came to 3 bases and at J to 4 bases, leaving 7 bases not matched to a gene. CDR3 amino acids: CASSFRQGPLYGYTF. The CDR3 DNA reads TGTGCCAGCAGCTTTAGACAGGGGCCCCTCTATGGCTACACCTTC.

This sequence joins TRBV9 and TRBJ2-7; D assignment may be TRBD1 or TRBD2 (5 bases each). Trimming took 0 bases from V and 2 from J, leaving 12 bases between them. The CDR3 loop spans 15 amino acids. The germline V gene encodes CDR1 SGDLS and CDR2 YYNGEE. In nucleotides, the CDR3 is TGTGCCAGCAGCGTAGGGGGGACCGCCGCCTACGAGCAGTACTTC. This encodes CASSVGGTAAYEQYF.

This chain uses TRBV5-5 with TRBJ1-3, with 7 nucleotides matching TRBD1. V was clipped by 0 bases and J by 2 bases; unmatched bases: 8. The V gene's germline CDR1 is SGHKS and CDR2 YYEKEE (reference sequence). The CDR3 covers 17 residues. CDR3 in DNA: TGTGCCAGCAGCTTGGGGGGGACAGTTTTGGCTGGAAACACCATATATTTT. Amino acid sequence: CASSLGGTVLAGNTIYF.

The gene calls are TRBV5-1 and TRBJ2-3; 7 positions agree with TRBD1. The CDR3 totals 17 residues. Germline loops: CDR1 SGHRS, CDR2 YFSETQ. The V gene end was trimmed by 3 bases and the J gene end by 1 base; junction bases not matched to a gene: 11. The CDR3 sequence is CASSSTRQGPRTDTQYF. CDR3 DNA: TGCGCCAGCAGCTCCACCCGACAGGGACCGCGCACAGATACGCAGTATTTT. Looking up the rest from reference TRBV5-1 and TRBJ2-3 gives the full variable domain: KAGVTQTPRYLIKTRGQQVTLSCSPISGHRSVSWYQQTPGQGLQFLFEYFSETQRNKGNFPGRFSGRQFSNSRSEMNVSTLELGDSALYLCASSSTRQGPRTDTQYFGPGTRLTVL.

CDR3 amino acids: CASSAGTSGVSTDTQYF. The DNA for the CDR3 is TGTGCCAGCTCCGCCGGGACTAGCGGGGTTAGCACAGATACGCAGTATTTT. The rearrangement uses TRBV18 and TRBJ2-3; 13 bases fit TRBD2. V lost 6 bases and J lost 0; bases outside the gene matches: 6. Germline V gene sequence: CDR1 KGHSH, CDR2 LQKENI. This CDR3 spans 17 amino acids.

On this clone: The identical CDR3 is also encoded by other nucleotide sequences in the sample. The chain has TRBV2 and TRBJ1-1; unclear D gene. With 4 bases removed from V and 5 bases from J, the gap between germline ends came to 5 bases. The CDR3 runs to 11 residues. CDR1 and CDR2 from the germline V gene are SNHLY and FYNNEI. As DNA, the CDR3 is TGTGCCAGCAGTGTCAAGACTGAAGCTTTCTTT. It encodes CASSVKTEAFF.

The V and J genes are TRBV9 and TRBJ2-3; 8 bases align to TRBD2. CDR1 is SGDLS, CDR2 YYNGEE, per germline. Trimming at V came to 4 bases and at J to 2 bases, leaving 6 bases not matched to a gene. This CDR3 has 15 amino acids. The DNA for the CDR3 is TGTGCCAGCAGCCCCCGAGCGGGGGTCACAGATACGCAGTATTTT. It specifies CASSPRAGVTDTQYF.

This clone has more than one count but fewer than ten. Sequence at one end of the junction differs from germline and may be a read error. The rearrangement uses TRBV7-7 and TRBJ2-2; D is undetermined. This CDR3 region has 13 residues. The germline V gene encodes CDR1 SSHAT and CDR2 FNYEAQ (reference sequence). The CDR3 DNA follows: TGTGCTAGCAGCCGCGAGGTCGGCGGGGAGCTGTTTTTT. This sequence encodes CASSREVGGELFF.

The chain joins TRBV27 to TRBJ2-3, with D perhaps TRBD1 (6 bases). The CDR3 totals 15 residues. The germline gives CDR1 MNHEY, CDR2 SMNVEV (reference sequence). The ends were cut back, 5 bases at V and 3 bases at J, with 15 bases in the middle. CDR3 residues: CASSPRTVLTDTQYF. DNA of the CDR3: TGTGCCAGCAGTCCACGGACAGTATTAACAGATACGCAGTATTTT.

V is TRBV5-3 and J is TRBJ1-5, with D tentatively TRBD1 (5 bases). TRBV5-3 is known as an ORF, though its function is uncertain. Trimming removed 2 bases at V and 0 bases at J, with 18 bases between. The CDR3 loop spans 18 amino acids. DNA for the CDR3: TGTGCCAGAAGCTTACGTGACAGAAGGACCTATAGCAATCAGCCCCAGCATTTT. As protein: CARSLRDRRTYSNQPQHF.

This sequence joins TRBV6-1 and TRBJ2-3, with 7 bases lining up with TRBD1. V was clipped by 6 bases and J by 5 bases; unmatched bases: 5. This CDR3 spans 13 amino acids. The germline V gene has CDR1 MNHNS and CDR2 SASEGT. The chain's CDR3 is CASSDRVGDTQYF. In DNA form, the CDR3 reads TGTGCCAGCAGCGACAGGGTTGGAGATACGCAGTATTTT.

The chain employs TRBV18 and TRBJ1-5; D is perhaps TRBD1 (5 bases). Trimming stripped 4 bases from V and 6 bases from J, with 16 bases between. The V gene's germline CDR1 is KGHSH and CDR2 LQKENI. CDR3 length equals 15 residues. The CDR3 here is CASSRKAVGGQPQHF. For the CDR3, the DNA is TGTGCCAGCTCACGGAAAGCGGTCGGGGGTCAGCCCCAGCATTTT.